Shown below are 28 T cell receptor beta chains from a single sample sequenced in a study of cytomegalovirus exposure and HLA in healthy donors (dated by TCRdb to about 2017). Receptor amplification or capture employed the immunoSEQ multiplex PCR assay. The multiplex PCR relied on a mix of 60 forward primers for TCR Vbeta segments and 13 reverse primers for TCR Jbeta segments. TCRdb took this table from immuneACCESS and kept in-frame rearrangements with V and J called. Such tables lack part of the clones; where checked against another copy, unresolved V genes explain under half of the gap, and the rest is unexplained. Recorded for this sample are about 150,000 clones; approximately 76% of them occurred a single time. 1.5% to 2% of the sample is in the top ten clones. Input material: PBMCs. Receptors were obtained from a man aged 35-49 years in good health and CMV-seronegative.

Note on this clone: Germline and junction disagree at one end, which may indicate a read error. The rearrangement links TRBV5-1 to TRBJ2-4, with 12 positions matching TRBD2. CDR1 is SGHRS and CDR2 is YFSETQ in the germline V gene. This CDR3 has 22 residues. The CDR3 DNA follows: TGCGCCAGCACCCCTGAGATGCACAGGAGACTAGCGGGAGAAATCGCCAAAAACAGTCAGTACTTC. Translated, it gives CASTPEMHRRLAGEIAKNSQYF.

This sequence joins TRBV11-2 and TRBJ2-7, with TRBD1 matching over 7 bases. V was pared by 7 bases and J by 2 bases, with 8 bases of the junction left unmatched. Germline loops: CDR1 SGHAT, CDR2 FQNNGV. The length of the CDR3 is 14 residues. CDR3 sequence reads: CASIPGTAPYEQYF. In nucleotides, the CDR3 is TGTGCCAGCATACCCGGGACAGCTCCCTACGAGCAGTACTTC.

The CDR3 region has the DNA TGCGCCAGCAGCCAAGTGCGGGGGGCTGATACGCAGTATTTT. This encodes CASSQVRGADTQYF. This chain joins TRBV4-1 and TRBJ2-3; 8 bases fit TRBD2. The CDR3 runs to 14 residues. From germline, CDR1 is MGHRA and CDR2 YSYEKL. Trimming cost V 1 base and J 6 bases; bases outside gene matches: 3.

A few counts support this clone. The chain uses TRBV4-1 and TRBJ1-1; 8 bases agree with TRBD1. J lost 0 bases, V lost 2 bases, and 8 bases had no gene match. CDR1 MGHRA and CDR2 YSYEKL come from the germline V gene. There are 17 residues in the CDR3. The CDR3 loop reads CASSQPGGWGMNTEAFF. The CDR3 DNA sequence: TGCGCCAGCAGCCAACCAGGGGGCTGGGGGATGAACACTGAAGCTTTCTTT.

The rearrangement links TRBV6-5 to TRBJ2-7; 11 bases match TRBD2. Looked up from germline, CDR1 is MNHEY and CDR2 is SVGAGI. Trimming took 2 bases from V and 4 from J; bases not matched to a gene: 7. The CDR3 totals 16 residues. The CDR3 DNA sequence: TGTGCCAGCAGTTACGCGTCGGGGACTAGCGGTTACGAGCAGTACTTC. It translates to CASSYASGTSGYEQYF.

The CDR3 sequence: CASSILAGATDTQYF. CDR3 coding DNA: TGTGCCAGTAGTATTCTAGCGGGAGCGACAGATACGCAGTATTTT. This chain connects TRBV19 to TRBJ2-3, with 10 bases that match TRBD2. CDR1 is LNHDA and CDR2 is SQIVND in the germline V gene (reference sequence). The CDR3 extends over 15 amino acids. Trimming removed 3 bases from V and 3 bases from J; junction bases left unmatched: 3. The full variable domain, with the rest looked up from reference TRBV19 and TRBJ2-3, is DGGITQSPKYLFRKEGQNVTLSCEQNLNHDAMYWYRQDPGQGLRLIYYSQIVNDFQKGDIAEGYSVSREKKESFPLTVTSAQKNPTAFYLCASSILAGATDTQYFGPGTRLTVL.

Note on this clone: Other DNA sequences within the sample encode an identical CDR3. CDR3 amino acids: CASSVGEGVETQYF. The CDR3, as DNA: TGTGCCAGCAGCGTAGGGGAGGGCGTAGAGACCCAGTACTTC. This sequence joins TRBV9 and TRBJ2-5, with 7 nucleotides matching TRBD2. The CDR3 loop spans 14 amino acids. V shed 0 bases and J 4 bases; nucleotides not matched to a gene: 3. Germline loops: CDR1 SGDLS, CDR2 YYNGEE.

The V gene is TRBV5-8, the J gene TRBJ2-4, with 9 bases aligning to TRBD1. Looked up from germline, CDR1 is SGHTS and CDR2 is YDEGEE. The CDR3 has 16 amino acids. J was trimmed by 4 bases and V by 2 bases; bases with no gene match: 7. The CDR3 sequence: CASSFTGTGSKNIQYF. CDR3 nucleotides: TGTGCCAGCAGCTTCACCGGGACAGGGTCTAAAAACATTCAGTACTTC.

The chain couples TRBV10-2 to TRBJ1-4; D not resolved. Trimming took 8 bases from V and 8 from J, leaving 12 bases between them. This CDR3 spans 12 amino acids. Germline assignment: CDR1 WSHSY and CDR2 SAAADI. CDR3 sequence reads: CASGRSREKLFF. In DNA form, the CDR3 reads TGCGCCAGCGGTCGGTCTCGGGAAAAACTGTTTTTT.

DNA of the CDR3: TGTGCCAGCAGTTGGGAGCGGCCGAACACCGGGGAGCTGTTTTTT. Its protein is CASSWERPNTGELFF. The chain links TRBV27 to TRBJ2-2; tentatively, D is TRBD2 (5 bases). The CDR3 is made up of 15 amino acids. Trimming took off 4 bases at V and 0 bases at J, with 9 bases between the two ends. Per germline, CDR1 MNHEY and CDR2 SMNVEV (reference sequence).

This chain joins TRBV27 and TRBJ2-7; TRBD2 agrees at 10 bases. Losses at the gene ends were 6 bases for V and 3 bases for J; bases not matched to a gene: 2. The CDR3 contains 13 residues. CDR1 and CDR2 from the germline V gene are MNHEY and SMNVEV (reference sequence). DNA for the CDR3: TGTGCCAGCAGGGCTAGCGGGAGCTACGAGCAGTACTTC. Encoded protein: CASRASGSYEQYF.

CDR3 nucleotide sequence: TGCAGCGTCCAGGACAGTCTGAGCTACAATGAGCAGTTCTTC. It translates to CSVQDSLSYNEQFF. The chain joins TRBV29-1 to TRBJ2-1; D is perhaps TRBD1 (6 bases). In germline, CDR1 is SQVTM, CDR2 ANQGSEA. V shed 6 bases and J shed 3 bases, with 15 bases lying between them. This CDR3 spans 14 amino acids.

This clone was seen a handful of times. This CDR3 is CASSRTGGTGANVLTF. CDR3 nucleotide sequence: TGCGCCAGCAGCCGGACAGGGGGGACCGGGGCCAACGTCCTGACTTTC. The V and J genes are TRBV10-2 and TRBJ2-6; 10 bases match TRBD1. The J segment lost 4 bases and the V segment lost 6 bases, leaving 6 bases of the junction unmatched. This CDR3 spans 16 amino acids. Germline-derived CDR1 and CDR2 are WSHSY and SAAADI.

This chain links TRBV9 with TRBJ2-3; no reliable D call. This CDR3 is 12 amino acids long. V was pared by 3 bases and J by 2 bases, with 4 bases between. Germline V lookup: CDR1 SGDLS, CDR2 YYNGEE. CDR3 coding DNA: TGTGCCAGCAGCGCAGACACAGATACGCAGTATTTT. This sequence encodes CASSADTDTQYF.

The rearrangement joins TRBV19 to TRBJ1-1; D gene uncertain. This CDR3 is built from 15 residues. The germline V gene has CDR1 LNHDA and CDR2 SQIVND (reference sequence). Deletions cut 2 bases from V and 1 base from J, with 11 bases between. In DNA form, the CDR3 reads TGTGCCAGTAGTATACCGAGGCGTTCGAACACTGAAGCTTTCTTT. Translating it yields CASSIPRRSNTEAFF.

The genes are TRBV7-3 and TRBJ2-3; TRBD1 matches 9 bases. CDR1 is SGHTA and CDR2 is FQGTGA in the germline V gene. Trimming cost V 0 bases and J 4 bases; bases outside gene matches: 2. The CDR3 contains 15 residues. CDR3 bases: TGTGCCAGCAGCTTAACTGGACAGGGGCCAGATACGCAGTATTTT. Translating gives CASSLTGQGPDTQYF.

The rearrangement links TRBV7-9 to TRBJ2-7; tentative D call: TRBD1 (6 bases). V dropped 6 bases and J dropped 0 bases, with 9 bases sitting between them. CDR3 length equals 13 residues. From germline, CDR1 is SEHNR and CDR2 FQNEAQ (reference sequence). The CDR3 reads CASRDSSSYEQYF. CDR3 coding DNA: TGTGCCAGCAGGGACAGTAGCTCCTACGAGCAGTACTTC. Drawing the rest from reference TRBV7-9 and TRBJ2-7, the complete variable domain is DTGVSQNPRHKITKRGQNVTFRCDPISEHNRLYWYRQTLGQGPEFLTYFQNEAQLEKSRLLSDRFSAERPKGSFSTLEIQRTEQGDSAMYLCASRDSSSYEQYFGPGTRLTVT.

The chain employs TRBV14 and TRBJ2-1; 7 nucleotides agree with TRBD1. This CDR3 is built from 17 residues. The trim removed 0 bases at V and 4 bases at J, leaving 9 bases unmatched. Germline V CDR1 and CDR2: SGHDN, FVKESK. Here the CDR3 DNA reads TGTGCCAGCAGCCAAGACCCACACCGGGACAGTTACAATGAGCAGTTCTTC. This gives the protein CASSQDPHRDSYNEQFF. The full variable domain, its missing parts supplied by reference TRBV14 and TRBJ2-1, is EAGVTQFPSHSVIEKGQTVTLRCDPISGHDNLYWYRRVMGKEIKFLLHFVKESKQDESGMPNNRFLAERTGGTYSTLKVQPAELEDSGVYFCASSQDPHRDSYNEQFFGPGTRLTVL.

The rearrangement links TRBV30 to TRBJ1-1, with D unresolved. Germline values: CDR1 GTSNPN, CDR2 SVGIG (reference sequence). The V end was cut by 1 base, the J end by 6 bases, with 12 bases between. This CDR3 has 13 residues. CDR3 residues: CAWSARVHAEAFF. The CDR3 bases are TGTGCCTGGAGTGCACGGGTGCACGCTGAAGCTTTCTTT.

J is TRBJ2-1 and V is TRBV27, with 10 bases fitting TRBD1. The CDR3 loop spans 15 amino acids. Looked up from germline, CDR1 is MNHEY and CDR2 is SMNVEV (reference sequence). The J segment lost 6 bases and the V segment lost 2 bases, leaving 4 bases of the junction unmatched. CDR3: CASSLGTGVTNEQFF. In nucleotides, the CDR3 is TGTGCCAGCAGTTTAGGGACAGGGGTAACCAATGAGCAGTTCTTC.

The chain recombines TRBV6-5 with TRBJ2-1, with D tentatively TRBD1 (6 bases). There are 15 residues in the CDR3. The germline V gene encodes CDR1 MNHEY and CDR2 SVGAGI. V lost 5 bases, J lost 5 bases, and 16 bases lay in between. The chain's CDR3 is CASSLRGFVNNEQFF. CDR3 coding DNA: TGTGCCAGCAGTCTGAGGGGGTTTGTGAACAATGAGCAGTTCTTC.

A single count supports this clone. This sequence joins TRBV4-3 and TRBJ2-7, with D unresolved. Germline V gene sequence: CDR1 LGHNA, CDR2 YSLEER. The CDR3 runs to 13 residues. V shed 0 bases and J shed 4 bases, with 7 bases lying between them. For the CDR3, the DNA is TGCGCCAGCAGCCAAGATAACGGGTACGAGCAGTACTTC. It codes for CASSQDNGYEQYF.

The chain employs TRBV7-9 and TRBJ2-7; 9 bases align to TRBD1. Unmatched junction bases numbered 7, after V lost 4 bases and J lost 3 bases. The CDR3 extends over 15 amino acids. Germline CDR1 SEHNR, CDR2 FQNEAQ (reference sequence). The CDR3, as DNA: TGTGCCAGCAGCTCCCGACAGGGGGGAGTCTACGAGCAGTACTTC. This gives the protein CASSSRQGGVYEQYF.

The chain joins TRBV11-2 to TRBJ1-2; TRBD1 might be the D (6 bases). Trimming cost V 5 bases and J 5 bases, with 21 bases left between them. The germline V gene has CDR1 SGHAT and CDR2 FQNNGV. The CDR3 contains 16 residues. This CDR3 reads CASSDKGDTLGYGYTF. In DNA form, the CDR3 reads TGTGCCAGCAGCGACAAGGGGGACACCCTAGGGTATGGCTACACCTTC.

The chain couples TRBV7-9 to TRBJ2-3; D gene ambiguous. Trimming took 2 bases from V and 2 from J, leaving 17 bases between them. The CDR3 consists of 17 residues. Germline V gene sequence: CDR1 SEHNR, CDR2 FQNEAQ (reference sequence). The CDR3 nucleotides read TGTGCCAGCAGCTTACCCTGGGCCGCAGAAGACACAGATACGCAGTATTTT. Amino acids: CASSLPWAAEDTDTQYF.

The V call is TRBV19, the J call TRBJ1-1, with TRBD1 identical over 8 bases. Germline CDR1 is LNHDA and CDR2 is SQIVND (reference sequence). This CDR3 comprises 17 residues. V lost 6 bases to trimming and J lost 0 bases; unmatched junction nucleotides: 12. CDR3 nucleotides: TGTGCCAGTAGGCCCCCGACAGGGGTCGTCATGAACACTGAAGCTTTCTTT. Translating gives CASRPPTGVVMNTEAFF.

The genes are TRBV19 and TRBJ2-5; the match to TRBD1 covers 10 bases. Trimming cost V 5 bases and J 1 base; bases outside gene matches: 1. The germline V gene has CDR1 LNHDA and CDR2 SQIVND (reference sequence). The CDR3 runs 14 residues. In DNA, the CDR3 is TGTGCCAGTAGTCGGGACAGGGGCCAAGAGACCCAGTACTTC. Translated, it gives CASSRDRGQETQYF.

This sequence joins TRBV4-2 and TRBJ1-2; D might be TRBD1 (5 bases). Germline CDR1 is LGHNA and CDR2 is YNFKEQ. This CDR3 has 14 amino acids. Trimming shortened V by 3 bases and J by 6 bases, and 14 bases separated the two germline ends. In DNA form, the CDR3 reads TGTGCCAGCAGCCACCCTTACGGAGGGGATGGCTACACCTTC. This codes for CASSHPYGGDGYTF.